This T cell receptor beta chain emerged from a study of metastatic and nonmetastatic thyroid tumors. Patients had received no treatment of any kind before thyroid surgery. CDR1 KGHSH and CDR2 LQKENI come from the germline V gene. With V trimmed by 2 bases and J by 3 bases, 8 bases remained unmatched. The CDR3 extends over 17 amino acids. MiXCR re-clonotyped the PCR reads for TCRdb. In the table there are 25,000 to 35,000 clones, around 15% of which are singletons. The sample holds many counts of this clone. Sequencing was performed on blood. The TCR was taken from a female donor with papillary thyroid cancer or a benign thyroid nodule (not recorded which). Some clones in this sample may be carry-over from other donors' samples. V is TRBV18 and J is TRBJ2-5; TRBD2 matches 11 bases. Here the CDR3 reads CASSPTSGRGGEETQYF. CDR3 DNA sequence: TGTGCCAGCTCACCAACTAGCGGGAGAGGGGGTGAAGAGACCCAGTACTTC. The whole variable domain, filled in from reference TRBV18 and TRBJ2-5, reads NAGVMQNPRHLVRRRGQEARLRCSPMKGHSHVYWYRQLPEEGLKFMVYLQKENIIDESGMPKERFSAEFPKEGPSILRIQQVVRGDSAAYFCASSPTSGRGGEETQYFGPGTRLLVL.